This record covers a single T cell receptor beta chain. This sample stems from a study of cytomegalovirus exposure and HLA in healthy donors. J gave up 5 bases and V 3 bases, and 10 bases lay outside the gene matches. Germline V gene data show CDR1 as MNHEY and CDR2 as SMNVEV (reference sequence). This CDR3 is 16 amino acids long. Vbeta (60) and Jbeta (13) primers were used in the PCR. Sequencing was performed with immunoSEQ multiplex PCR; in TCRdb, only in-frame clones are kept and a portion is missing. There are about 77,000 clones in the sample; around 84% occur only once, and almost 4.5% lies in the top ten.

This receptor was obtained from a middle-aged man in good health and CMV-seronegative. This chain connects TRBV27 to TRBJ1-2; 9 nucleotides line up with TRBD1. The specimen was PBMCs. As DNA, the CDR3 is TGTGCCAGCAGTTTTTCCCCCGGGACAGGGAAGTATGGCTACACCTTC. Its protein product is CASSFSPGTGKYGYTF.